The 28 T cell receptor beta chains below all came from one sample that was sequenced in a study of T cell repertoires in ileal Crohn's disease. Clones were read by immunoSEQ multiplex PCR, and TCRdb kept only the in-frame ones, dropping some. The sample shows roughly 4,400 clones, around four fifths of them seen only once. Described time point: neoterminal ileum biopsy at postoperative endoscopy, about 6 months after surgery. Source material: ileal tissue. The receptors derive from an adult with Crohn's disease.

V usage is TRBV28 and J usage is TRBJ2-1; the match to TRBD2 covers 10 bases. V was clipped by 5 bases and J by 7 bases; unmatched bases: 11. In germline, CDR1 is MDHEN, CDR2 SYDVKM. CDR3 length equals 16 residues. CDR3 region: CASSPGTAGGPNEQFF. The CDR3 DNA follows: TGTGCCAGCAGTCCCGGTACAGCGGGAGGGCCGAATGAGCAGTTCTTC.

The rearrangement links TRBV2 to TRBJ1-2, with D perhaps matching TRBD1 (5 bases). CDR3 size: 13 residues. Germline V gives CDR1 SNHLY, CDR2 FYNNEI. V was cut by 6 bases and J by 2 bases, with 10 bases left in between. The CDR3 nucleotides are TGTGCCAGCAGCCCCGACAGCAACTATGGCTACACCTTC. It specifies CASSPDSNYGYTF.

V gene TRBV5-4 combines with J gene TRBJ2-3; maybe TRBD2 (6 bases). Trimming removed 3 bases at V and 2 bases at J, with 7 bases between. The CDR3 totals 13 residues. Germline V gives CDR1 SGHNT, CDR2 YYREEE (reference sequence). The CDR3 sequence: CASSWDFTDTQYF. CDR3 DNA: TGTGCCAGCAGCTGGGACTTCACAGATACGCAGTATTTT.

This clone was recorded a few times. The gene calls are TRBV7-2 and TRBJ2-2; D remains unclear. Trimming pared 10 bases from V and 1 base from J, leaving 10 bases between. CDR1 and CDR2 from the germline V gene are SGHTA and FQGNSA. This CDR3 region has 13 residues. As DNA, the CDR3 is TGTGCCACCGAGAACTGGAACACCGGGGAGCTGTTTTTT. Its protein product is CATENWNTGELFF.

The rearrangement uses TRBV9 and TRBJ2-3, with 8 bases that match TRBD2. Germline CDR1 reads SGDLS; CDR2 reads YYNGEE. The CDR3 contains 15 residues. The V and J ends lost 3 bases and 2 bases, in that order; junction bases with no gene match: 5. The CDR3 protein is CASSARSGDTDTQYF. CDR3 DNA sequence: TGTGCCAGCAGCGCCCGTAGCGGGGACACAGATACGCAGTATTTT.

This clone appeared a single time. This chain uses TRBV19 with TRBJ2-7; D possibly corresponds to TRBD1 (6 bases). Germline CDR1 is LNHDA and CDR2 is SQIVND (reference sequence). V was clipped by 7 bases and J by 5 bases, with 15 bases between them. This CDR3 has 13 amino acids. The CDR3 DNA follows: TGTGCCAGTACCCCAAAGGGGGTCGACGAGCAGTACTTC. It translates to CASTPKGVDEQYF.

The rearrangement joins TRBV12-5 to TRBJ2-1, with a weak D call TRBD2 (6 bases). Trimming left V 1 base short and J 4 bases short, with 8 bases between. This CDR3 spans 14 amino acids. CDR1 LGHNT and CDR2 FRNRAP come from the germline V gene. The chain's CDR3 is CASGLGRGYNEQFF. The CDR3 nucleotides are TGTGCTAGTGGTTTGGGGAGGGGATACAATGAGCAGTTCTTC. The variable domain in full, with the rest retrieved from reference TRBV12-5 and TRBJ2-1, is DARVTQTPRHKVTEMGQEVTMRCQPILGHNTVFWYRQTMMQGLELLAYFRNRAPLDDSGMPKDRFSAEMPDATLATLKIQPSEPRDSAVYFCASGLGRGYNEQFFGPGTRLTVL.

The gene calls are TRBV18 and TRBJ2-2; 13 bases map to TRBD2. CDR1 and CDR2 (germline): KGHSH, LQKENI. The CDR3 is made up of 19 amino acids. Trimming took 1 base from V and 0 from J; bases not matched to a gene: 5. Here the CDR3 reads CASSPRGLAGTANTGELFF. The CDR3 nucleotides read TGTGCCAGCTCACCACGGGGACTAGCGGGAACCGCGAACACCGGGGAGCTGTTTTTT.

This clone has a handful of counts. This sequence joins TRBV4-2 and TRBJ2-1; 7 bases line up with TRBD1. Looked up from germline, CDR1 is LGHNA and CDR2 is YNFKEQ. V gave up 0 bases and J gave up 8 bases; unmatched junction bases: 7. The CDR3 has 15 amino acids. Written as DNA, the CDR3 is TGTGCCAGCAGCCAAGAGTACAGGGGAGCGGATGAGCAGTTCTTC. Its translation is CASSQEYRGADEQFF.

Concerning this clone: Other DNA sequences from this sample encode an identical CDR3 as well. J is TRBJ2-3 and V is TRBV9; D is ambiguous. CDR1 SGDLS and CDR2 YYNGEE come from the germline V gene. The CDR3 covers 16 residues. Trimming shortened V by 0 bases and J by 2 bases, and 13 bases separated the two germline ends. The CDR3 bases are TGTGCCAGCAGCGTAGCCCCTAGGATTAACACAGATACGCAGTATTTT. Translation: CASSVAPRINTDTQYF.

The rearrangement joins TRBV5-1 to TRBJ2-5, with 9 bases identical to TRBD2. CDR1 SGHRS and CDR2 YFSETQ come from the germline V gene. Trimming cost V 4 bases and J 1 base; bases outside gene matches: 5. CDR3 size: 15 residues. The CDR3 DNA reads TGCGCCAGCAGCCGTAGCGGGAGCCCCCAAGAGACCCAGTACTTC. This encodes CASSRSGSPQETQYF.

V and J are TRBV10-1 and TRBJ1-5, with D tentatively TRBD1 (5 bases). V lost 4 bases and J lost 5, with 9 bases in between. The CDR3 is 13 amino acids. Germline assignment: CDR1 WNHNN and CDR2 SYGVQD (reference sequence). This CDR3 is CASSGDWDQPQHF. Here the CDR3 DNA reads TGCGCCAGCAGTGGGGACTGGGATCAGCCCCAGCATTTT.

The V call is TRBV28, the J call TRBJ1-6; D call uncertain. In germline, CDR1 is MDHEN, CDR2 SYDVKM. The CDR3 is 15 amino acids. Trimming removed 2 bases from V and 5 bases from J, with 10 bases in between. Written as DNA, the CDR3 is TGTGCCAGCAGTTTAGGGGTCGGCGATAATTCACCCCTCCACTTT. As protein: CASSLGVGDNSPLHF.

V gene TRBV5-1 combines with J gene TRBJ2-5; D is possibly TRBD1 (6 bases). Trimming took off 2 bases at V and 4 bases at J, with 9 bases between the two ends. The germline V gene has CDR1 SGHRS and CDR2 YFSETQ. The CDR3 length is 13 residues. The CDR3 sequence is CASSLVGGETQYF. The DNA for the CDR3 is TGCGCCAGCAGCTTAGTAGGGGGAGAGACCCAGTACTTC.

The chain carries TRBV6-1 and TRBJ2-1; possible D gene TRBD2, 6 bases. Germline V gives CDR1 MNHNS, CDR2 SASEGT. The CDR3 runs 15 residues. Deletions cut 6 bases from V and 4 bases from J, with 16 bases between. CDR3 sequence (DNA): TGTGCCAGCAGACGAAGGGAGGCGGCGTACAATGAGCAGTTCTTC. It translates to CASRRREAAYNEQFF.

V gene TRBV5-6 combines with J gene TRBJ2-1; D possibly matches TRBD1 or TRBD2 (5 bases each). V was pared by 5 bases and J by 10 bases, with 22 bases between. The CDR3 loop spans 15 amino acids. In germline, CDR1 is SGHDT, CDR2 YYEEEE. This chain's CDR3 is CASRPDGTAIREQFF. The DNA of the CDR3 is TGTGCCAGCAGACCAGATGGGACCGCAATTCGGGAGCAGTTCTTC.

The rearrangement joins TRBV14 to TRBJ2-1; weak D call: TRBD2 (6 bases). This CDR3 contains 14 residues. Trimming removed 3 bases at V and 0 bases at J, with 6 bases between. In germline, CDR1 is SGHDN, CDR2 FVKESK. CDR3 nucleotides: TGTGCCAGCAGCCACGGGAGCTCCTACAATGAGCAGTTCTTC. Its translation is CASSHGSSYNEQFF.

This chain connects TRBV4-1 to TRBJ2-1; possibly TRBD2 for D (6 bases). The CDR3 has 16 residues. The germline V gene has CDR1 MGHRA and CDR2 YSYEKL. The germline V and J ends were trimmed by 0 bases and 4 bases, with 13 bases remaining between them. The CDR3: CASSQDEGLGYNEQFF. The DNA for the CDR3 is TGCGCCAGCAGCCAAGATGAGGGACTTGGTTACAATGAGCAGTTCTTC.

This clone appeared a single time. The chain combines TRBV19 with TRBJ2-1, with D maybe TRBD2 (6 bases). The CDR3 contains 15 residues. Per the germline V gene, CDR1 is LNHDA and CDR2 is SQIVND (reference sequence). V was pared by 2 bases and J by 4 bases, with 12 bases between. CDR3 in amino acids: CASSIKSGAYNEQFF. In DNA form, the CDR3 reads TGTGCCAGTAGTATAAAGTCGGGAGCATACAATGAGCAGTTCTTC. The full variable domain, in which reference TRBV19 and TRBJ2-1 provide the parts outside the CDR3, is DGGITQSPKYLFRKEGQNVTLSCEQNLNHDAMYWYRQDPGQGLRLIYYSQIVNDFQKGDIAEGYSVSREKKESFPLTVTSAQKNPTAFYLCASSIKSGAYNEQFFGPGTRLTVL.

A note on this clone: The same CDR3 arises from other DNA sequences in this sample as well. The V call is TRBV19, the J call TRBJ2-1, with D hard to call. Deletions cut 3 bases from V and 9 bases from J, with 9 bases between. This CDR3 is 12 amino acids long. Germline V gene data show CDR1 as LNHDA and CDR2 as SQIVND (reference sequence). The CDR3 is CASSIKGAEQFF. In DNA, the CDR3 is TGTGCCAGTAGTATTAAGGGCGCTGAGCAGTTCTTC.

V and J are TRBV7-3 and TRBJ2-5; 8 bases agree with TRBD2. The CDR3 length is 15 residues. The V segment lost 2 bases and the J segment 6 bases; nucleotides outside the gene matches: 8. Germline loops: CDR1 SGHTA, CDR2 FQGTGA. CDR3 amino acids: CASSLAGGGQKTQYF. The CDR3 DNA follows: TGTGCCAGCAGCTTAGCGGGAGGAGGTCAGAAGACCCAGTACTTC.

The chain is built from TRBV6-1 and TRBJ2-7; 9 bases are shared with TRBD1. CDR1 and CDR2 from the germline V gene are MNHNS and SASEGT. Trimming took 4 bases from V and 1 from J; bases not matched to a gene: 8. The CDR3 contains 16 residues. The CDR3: CASSVTGGDSSYEQYF. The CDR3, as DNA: TGTGCCAGCAGTGTGACAGGGGGGGATTCTTCCTACGAGCAGTACTTC.

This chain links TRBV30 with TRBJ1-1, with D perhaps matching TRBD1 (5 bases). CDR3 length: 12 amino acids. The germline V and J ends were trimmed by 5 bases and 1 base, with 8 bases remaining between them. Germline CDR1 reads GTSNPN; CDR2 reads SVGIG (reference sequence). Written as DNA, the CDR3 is TGTGCCTGGTATAGGGGGAACACTGAAGCTTTCTTT. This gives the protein CAWYRGNTEAFF.

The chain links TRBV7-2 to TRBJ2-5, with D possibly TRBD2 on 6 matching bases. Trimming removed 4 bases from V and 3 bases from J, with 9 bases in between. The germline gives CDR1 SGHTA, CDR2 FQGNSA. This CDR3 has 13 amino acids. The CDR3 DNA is TGTGCCAGCAGCTGGGGGACTGAAGAGACCCAGTACTTC. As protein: CASSWGTEETQYF.

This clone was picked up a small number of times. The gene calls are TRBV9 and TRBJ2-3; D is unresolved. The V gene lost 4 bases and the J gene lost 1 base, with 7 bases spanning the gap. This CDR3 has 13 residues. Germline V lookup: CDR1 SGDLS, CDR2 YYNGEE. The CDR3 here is CASSIGGTDTQYF. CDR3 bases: TGTGCCAGCAGCATCGGTGGCACAGATACGCAGTATTTT.

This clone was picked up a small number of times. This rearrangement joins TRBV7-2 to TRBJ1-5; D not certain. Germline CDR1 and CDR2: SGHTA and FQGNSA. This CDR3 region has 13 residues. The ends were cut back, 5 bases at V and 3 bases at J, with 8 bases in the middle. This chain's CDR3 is CASSPDFNQPQHF. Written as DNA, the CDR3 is TGTGCCAGCAGCCCGGACTTCAATCAGCCCCAGCATTTT. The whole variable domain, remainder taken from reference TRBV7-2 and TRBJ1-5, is GAGVSQSPSNKVTEKGKDVELRCDPISGHTALYWYRQSLGQGLEFLIYFQGNSAPDKSGLPSDRFSAERTGGSVSTLTIQRTQQEDSAVYLCASSPDFNQPQHFGDGTRLSIL.

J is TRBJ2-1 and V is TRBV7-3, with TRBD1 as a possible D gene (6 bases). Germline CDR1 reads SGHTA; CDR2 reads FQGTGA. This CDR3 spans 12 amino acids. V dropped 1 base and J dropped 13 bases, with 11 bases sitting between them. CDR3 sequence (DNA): TGTGCCAGCAGCTTAAGTCGGGACAATCAGTTCTTC. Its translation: CASSLSRDNQFF.

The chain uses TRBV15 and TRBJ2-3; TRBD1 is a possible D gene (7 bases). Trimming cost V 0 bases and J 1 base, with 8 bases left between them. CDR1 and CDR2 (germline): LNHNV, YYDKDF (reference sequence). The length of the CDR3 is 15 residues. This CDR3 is CATSRDRGGTDTQYF. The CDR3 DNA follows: TGTGCCACCAGCAGAGACAGGGGGGGCACAGATACGCAGTATTTT.